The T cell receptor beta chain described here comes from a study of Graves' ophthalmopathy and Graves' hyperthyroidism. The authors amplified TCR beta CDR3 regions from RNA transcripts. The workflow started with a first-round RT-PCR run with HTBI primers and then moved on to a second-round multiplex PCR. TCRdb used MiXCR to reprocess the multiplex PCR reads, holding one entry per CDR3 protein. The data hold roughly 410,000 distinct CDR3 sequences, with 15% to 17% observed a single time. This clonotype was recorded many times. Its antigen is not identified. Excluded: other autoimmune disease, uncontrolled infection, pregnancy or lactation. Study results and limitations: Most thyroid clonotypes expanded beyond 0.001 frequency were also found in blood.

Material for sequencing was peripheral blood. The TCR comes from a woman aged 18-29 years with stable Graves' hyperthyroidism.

Here the CDR3 reads CSATGWLGEQYF. The CDR3 DNA reads TGCAGTGCTACAGGGTGGTTGGGCGAGCAGTACTTC. The rearrangement joins TRBV20-1 to TRBJ2-7, with D possibly matching TRBD1 (5 bases). CDR1 is DFQATT and CDR2 is SNEGSKA in the germline V gene (reference sequence). V gave up 4 bases and J gave up 6 bases, with 13 bases separating them. This CDR3 comprises 12 residues.